This T cell receptor beta chain originates from a study of shared clonotypes between healthy human individuals. PBMC DNA, left unsorted, was sequenced on ten immunoSEQ deep assay plates. Sequenced by immunoSEQ multiplex PCR; TCRdb stores in-frame clones only, minus some. The repertoire has 400,000 to 500,000 clones, 75% to 85% of them found once; the top ten carry about an eighth. Study-level points and caveats: The genetic and exposure-history diversity represented was limited by few donors.

Donors were healthy HIV-negative adults without recent acute infections or vaccinations. The table lists this clone with a few counts. Its target is not known. This CDR3 has 13 residues. Trimming cost V 3 bases and J 6 bases, with 11 bases left between them. Per germline, CDR1 LNHNV and CDR2 YYDKDF (reference sequence). This receptor was identified in a woman aged 40 to 50 in good health. Some clones in this sample may be carry-over from other donors' samples. Sequencing was performed on PBMCs. V and J are TRBV15 and TRBJ1-1; D not certain. CDR3 sequence (DNA): TGTGCCACCAGCAGGCCGGACGGGCCTGAAGCTTTCTTT. Its translation: CATSRPDGPEAFF.